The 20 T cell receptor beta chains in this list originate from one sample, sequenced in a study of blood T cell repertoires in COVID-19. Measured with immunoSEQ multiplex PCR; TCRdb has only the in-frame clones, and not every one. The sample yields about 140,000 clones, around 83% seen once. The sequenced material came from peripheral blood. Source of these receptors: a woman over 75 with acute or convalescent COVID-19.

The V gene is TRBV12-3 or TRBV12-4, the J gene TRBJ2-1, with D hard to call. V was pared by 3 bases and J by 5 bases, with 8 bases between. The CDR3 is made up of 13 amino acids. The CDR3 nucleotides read TGTGCCAGCAGTTTGTACAGCCACAATGAGCAGTTCTTC. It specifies CASSLYSHNEQFF.

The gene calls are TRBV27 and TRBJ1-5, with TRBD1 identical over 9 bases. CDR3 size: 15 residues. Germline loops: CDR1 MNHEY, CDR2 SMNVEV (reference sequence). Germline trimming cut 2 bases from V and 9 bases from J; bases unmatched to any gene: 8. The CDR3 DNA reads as TGTGCCAGCAGTTTAGACAGGGGGGGTTCAATGCCCCAGCATTTT. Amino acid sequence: CASSLDRGGSMPQHF.

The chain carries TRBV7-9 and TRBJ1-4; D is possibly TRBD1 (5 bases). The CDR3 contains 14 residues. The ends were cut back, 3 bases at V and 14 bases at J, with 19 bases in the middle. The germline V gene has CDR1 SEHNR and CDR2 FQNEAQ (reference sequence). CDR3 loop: CASSLVSPDPGLFF. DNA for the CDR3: TGTGCCAGCAGCTTGGTAAGTCCCGACCCAGGGCTGTTTTTT.

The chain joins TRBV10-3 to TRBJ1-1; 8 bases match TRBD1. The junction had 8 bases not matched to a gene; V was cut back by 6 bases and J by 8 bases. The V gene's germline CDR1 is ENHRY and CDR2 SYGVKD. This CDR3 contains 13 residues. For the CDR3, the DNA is TGTGCCATCAGCCAAGCGGGACAGGACGAAGCTTTCTTT. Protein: CAISQAGQDEAFF.

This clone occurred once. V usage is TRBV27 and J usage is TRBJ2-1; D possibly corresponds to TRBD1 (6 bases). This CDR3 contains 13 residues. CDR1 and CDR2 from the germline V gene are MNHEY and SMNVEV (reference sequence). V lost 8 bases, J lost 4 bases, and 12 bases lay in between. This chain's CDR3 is CASGWTVYNEQFF. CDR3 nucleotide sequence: TGTGCCAGCGGATGGACAGTTTACAATGAGCAGTTCTTC.

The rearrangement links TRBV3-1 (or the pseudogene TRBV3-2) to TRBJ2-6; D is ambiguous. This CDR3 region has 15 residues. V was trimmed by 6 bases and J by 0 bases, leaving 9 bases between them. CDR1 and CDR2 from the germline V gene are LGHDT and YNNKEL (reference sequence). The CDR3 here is CASSPTISGANVLTF. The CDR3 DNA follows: TGTGCCAGCAGTCCTACTATCTCTGGGGCCAACGTCCTGACTTTC.

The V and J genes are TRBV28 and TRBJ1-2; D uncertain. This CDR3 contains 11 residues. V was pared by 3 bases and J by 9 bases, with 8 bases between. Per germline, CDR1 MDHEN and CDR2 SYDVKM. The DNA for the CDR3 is TGTGCCAGCAGTTTCCGGGGAAGCTACACCTTC. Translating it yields CASSFRGSYTF.

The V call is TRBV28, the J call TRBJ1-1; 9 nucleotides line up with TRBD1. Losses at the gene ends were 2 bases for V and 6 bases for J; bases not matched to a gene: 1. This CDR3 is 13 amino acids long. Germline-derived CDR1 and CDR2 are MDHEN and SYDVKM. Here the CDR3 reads CASSLTGGSEAFF. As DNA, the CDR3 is TGTGCCAGCAGTTTAACAGGGGGCTCTGAAGCTTTCTTT.

The CDR3 DNA is TGCGCCAGCAGCTTGGGGGGGCCTGAAGCTTTCTTT. Protein: CASSLGGPEAFF. The chain is built from TRBV5-1 and TRBJ1-1; D is perhaps TRBD1 (6 bases). CDR3 length: 12 amino acids. V was clipped by 0 bases and J by 6 bases, with 6 bases between them. The germline gives CDR1 SGHRS, CDR2 YFSETQ.

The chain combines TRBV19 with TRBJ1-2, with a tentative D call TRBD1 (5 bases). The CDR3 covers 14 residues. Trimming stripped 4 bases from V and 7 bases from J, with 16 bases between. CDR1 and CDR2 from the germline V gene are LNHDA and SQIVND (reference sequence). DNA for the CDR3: TGTGCCAGTAGTAACAACGACAGAGTTGGTGGCTACACCTTC. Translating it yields CASSNNDRVGGYTF.

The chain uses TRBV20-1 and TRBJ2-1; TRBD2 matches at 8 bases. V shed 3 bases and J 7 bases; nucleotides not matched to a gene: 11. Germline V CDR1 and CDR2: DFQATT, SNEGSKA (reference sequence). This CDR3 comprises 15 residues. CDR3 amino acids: CSASIPLAVRNEQFF. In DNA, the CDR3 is TGCAGTGCTAGTATTCCACTAGCGGTGAGAAATGAGCAGTTCTTC.

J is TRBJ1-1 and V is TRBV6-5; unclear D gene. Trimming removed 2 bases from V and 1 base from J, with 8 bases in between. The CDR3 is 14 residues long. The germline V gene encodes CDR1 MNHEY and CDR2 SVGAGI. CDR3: CASSYPGKNTEAFF. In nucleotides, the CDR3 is TGTGCCAGCAGTTACCCCGGGAAGAACACTGAAGCTTTCTTT.

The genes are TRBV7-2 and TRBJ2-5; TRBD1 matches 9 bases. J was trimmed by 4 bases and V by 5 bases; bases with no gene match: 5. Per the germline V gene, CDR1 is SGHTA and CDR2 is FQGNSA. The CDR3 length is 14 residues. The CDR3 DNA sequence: TGTGCCAGCAGCCTAGGGACAGGGCGAGAGACCCAGTACTTC. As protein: CASSLGTGRETQYF.

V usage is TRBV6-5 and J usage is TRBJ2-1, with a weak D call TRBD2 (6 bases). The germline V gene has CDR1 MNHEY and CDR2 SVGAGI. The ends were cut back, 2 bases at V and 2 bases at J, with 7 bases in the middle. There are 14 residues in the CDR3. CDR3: CASSYTGAYNEQFF. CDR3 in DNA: TGTGCCAGCAGTTACACGGGAGCCTACAATGAGCAGTTCTTC.

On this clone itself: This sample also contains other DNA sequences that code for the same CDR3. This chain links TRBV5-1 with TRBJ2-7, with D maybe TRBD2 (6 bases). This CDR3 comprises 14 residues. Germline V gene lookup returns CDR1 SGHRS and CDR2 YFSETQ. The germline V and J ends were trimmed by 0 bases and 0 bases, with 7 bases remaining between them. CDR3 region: CASSLGLVSYEQYF. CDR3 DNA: TGCGCCAGCAGCTTGGGACTAGTCTCCTACGAGCAGTACTTC.

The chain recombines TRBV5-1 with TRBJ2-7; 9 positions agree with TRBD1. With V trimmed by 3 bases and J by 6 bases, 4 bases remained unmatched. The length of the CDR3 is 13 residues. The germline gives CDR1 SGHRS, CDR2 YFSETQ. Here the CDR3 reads CASSWTGAGEQYF. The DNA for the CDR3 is TGCGCCAGCAGCTGGACAGGGGCAGGCGAGCAGTACTTC. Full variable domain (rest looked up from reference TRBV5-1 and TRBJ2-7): KAGVTQTPRYLIKTRGQQVTLSCSPISGHRSVSWYQQTPGQGLQFLFEYFSETQRNKGNFPGRFSGRQFSNSRSEMNVSTLELGDSALYLCASSWTGAGEQYFGPGTRLTVT.

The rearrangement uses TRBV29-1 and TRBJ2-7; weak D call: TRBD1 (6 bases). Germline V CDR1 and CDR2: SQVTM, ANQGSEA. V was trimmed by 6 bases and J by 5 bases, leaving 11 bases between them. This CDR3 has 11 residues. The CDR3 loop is CSVGALDEQYF. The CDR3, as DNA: TGCAGCGTGGGGGCGCTGGACGAGCAGTACTTC.

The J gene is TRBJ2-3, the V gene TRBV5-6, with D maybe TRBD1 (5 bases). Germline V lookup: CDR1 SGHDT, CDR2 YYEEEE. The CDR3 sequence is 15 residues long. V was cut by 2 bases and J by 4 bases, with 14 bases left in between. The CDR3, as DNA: TGTGCCAGCAGCTTCCCGACAGCAAGCCCAGATACGCAGTATTTT. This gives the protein CASSFPTASPDTQYF. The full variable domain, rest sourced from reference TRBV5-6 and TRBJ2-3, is DAGVTQSPTHLIKTRGQQVTLRCSPKSGHDTVSWYQQALGQGPQFIFQYYEEEERQRGNFPDRFSGHQFPNYSSELNVNALLLGDSALYLCASSFPTASPDTQYFGPGTRLTVL.

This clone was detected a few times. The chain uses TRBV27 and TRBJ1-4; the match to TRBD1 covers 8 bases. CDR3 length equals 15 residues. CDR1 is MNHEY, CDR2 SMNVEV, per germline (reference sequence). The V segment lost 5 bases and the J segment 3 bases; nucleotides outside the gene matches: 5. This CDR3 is CASSAWTGPNEKLFF. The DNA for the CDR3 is TGTGCCAGCAGTGCCTGGACAGGGCCTAATGAAAAACTGTTTTTT.

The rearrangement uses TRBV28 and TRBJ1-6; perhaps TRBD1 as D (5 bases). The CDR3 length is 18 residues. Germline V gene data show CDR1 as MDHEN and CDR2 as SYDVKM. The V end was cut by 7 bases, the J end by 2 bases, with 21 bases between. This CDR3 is CASTPLRPGGAYNSPLHF. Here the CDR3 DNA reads TGTGCCAGCACCCCCTTGAGGCCCGGGGGTGCCTATAATTCACCCCTCCACTTT.